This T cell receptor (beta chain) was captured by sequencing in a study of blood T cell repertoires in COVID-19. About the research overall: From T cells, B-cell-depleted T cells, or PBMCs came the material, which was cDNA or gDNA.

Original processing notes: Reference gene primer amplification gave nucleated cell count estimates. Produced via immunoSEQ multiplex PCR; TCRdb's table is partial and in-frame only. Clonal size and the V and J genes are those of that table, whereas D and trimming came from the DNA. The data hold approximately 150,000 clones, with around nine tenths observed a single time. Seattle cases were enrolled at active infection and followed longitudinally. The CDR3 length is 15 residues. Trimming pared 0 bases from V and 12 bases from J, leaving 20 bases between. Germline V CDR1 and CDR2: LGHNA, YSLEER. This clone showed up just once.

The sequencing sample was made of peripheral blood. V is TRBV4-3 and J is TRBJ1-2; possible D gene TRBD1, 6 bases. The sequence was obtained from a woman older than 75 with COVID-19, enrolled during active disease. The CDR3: CASSQDQELEGGDTF. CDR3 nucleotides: TGCGCCAGCAGCCAAGATCAGGAGTTGGAAGGGGGTGACACCTTC.